The 31 T cell receptor beta chains listed next were all sequenced from one sample in a study of shared clonotypes between healthy human individuals. Clones were sequenced by immunoSEQ multiplex PCR, and TCRdb holds only the in-frame ones, with some missing. This sample has 650,000 to 750,000 clones; less than 80% occur once, and the top ten carry about 1.7%. Sequencing was done on a sample of memory CD4+ T cells sorted from blood. Subset specified: CD45RA-negative fraction. The receptors shown here come from a woman in her twenties or thirties in good health.

There are a few counts of this clone. The chain links TRBV11-2 to TRBJ2-1; 7 nucleotides match TRBD2. Germline loops: CDR1 SGHAT, CDR2 FQNNGV. The CDR3 loop spans 15 amino acids. Unmatched junction bases numbered 4, after V lost 5 bases and J lost 0 bases. The CDR3: CASSRLAGSYNEQFF. The CDR3 DNA reads as TGTGCCAGCAGCCGCTTAGCGGGCTCCTACAATGAGCAGTTCTTC.

V is TRBV28 and J is TRBJ1-2, with 7 positions matching TRBD1. V was pared by 8 bases and J by 1 base, with 4 bases of the junction left unmatched. Germline-derived CDR1 and CDR2 are MDHEN and SYDVKM. The CDR3 totals 13 residues. As DNA, the CDR3 is TGTGCCAGCTTGGGACAGCTTAACTATGGCTACACCTTC. Translated: CASLGQLNYGYTF.

Many counts were recorded for this clone. V and J are TRBV7-8 and TRBJ1-5, with D hard to call. This CDR3 has 15 amino acids. CDR1 and CDR2 from the germline V gene are SGHVS and FQNEAQ. V gave up 0 bases and J gave up 6 bases, with 12 bases separating them. The DNA for the CDR3 is TGTGCCAGCAGCTTAGCGACCCTTCAAGGTCAGCCCCAGCATTTT. Translating it yields CASSLATLQGQPQHF.

The V and J genes are TRBV10-3 and TRBJ2-7; 8 bases match TRBD2. The CDR3 extends over 14 amino acids. The germline V gene encodes CDR1 ENHRY and CDR2 SYGVKD. Losses at the gene ends were 5 bases for V and 1 base for J; bases not matched to a gene: 4. The CDR3 DNA reads TGTGCCATCAGTCGAGCGGGAGAGTCCTACGAGCAGTACTTC. Translation gives CAISRAGESYEQYF.

V is TRBV6-5 and J is TRBJ2-7, with 7 bases fitting TRBD1. The junction had 13 bases not matched to a gene; V was cut back by 5 bases and J by 12 bases. Germline CDR1 MNHEY, CDR2 SVGAGI. CDR3 length: 13 amino acids. The CDR3 DNA follows: TGTGCCAGCAGTCCCGGGACAGCCTTGTTCCGGTACTTC. This gives the protein CASSPGTALFRYF.

This clone was seen a few times. The chain joins TRBV28 to TRBJ1-2; tentatively, D is TRBD1 (5 bases). V lost 8 bases and J lost 9, with 16 bases in between. This CDR3 contains 12 residues. CDR1 MDHEN and CDR2 SYDVKM come from the germline V gene. The CDR3 here is CASDPRLGRYTF. CDR3 bases: TGTGCCAGCGACCCAAGGCTGGGGCGCTACACCTTC.

This chain connects TRBV30 to TRBJ1-1; tentative D call: TRBD1 (6 bases). Between the trimmed V and J ends, which lost 5 bases and 4 bases, there was a span of 20 bases. CDR1 and CDR2 (germline): GTSNPN, SVGIG (reference sequence). CDR3 length: 15 amino acids. The CDR3, as DNA: TGTGCCTGGGACACAGGGATTATTTTCAGCACTGAAGCTTTCTTT. Protein product: CAWDTGIIFSTEAFF.

The chain links TRBV5-1 to TRBJ1-4; unclear D gene. Trimming left V 0 bases short and J 2 bases short, with 5 bases between. The CDR3 is made up of 14 amino acids. Germline lookup yields CDR1 SGHRS and CDR2 YFSETQ. CDR3 coding DNA: TGCGCCAGCAGCTTGGGGCGGACTAATGAAAAACTGTTTTTT. This encodes CASSLGRTNEKLFF.

This rearrangement joins TRBV23-1 to TRBJ2-1; D is perhaps TRBD1 (5 bases). TRBV23-1 is recorded as an ORF, its role being uncertain. This CDR3 comprises 12 residues. Trimming removed 10 bases from V and 3 bases from J, with 10 bases in between. This CDR3 is CATWTSYNEQFF. The CDR3 nucleotides read TGCGCCACCTGGACAAGCTACAATGAGCAGTTCTTC.

This chain joins TRBV7-2 and TRBJ1-3; D not certain. The CDR3 loop spans 16 amino acids. Per germline, CDR1 SGHTA and CDR2 FQGNSA. Trimming took 4 bases from V and 0 from J, leaving 13 bases between them. The DNA for the CDR3 is TGTGCCAGCAGCTCCAGGACCCTACTCTCTGGAAACACCATATATTTT. Its translation: CASSSRTLLSGNTIYF. The variable domain in full, with the rest retrieved from reference TRBV7-2 and TRBJ1-3, is GAGVSQSPSNKVTEKGKDVELRCDPISGHTALYWYRQSLGQGLEFLIYFQGNSAPDKSGLPSDRFSAERTGGSVSTLTIQRTQQEDSAVYLCASSSRTLLSGNTIYFGEGSWLTVV.

This chain uses TRBV28 with TRBJ1-2; 9 bases align to TRBD1. V lost 7 bases and J lost 4; bases outside the gene matches: 10. Looked up from germline, CDR1 is MDHEN and CDR2 is SYDVKM. This CDR3 spans 15 amino acids. The CDR3 sequence is CASTPGTGRIYGYTF. The CDR3 coding sequence is TGTGCCAGCACACCTGGGACAGGGCGTATCTATGGCTACACCTTC.

This clone occurred a few times. J is TRBJ2-2 and V is TRBV2; 7 bases fit TRBD2. This CDR3 is 16 amino acids long. The J segment lost 1 base and the V segment lost 5 bases, leaving 7 bases of the junction unmatched. The germline gives CDR1 SNHLY, CDR2 FYNNEI. The CDR3 sequence is CASSILTSLNTGELFF. The CDR3 DNA follows: TGTGCCAGCAGTATCCTGACTAGCCTGAACACCGGGGAGCTGTTTTTT. The full variable domain, in which reference TRBV2 and TRBJ2-2 provide the parts outside the CDR3, is EPEVTQTPSHQVTQMGQEVILRCVPISNHLYFYWYRQILGQKVEFLVSFYNNEISEKSEIFDDQFSVERPDGSNFTLKIRSTKLEDSAMYFCASSILTSLNTGELFFGEGSRLTVL.

Remarks on this clone: This sample also contains other DNA sequences that code for the same CDR3. The chain is built from TRBV5-1 and TRBJ1-1, with unresolved D. This CDR3 spans 12 amino acids. CDR1 is SGHRS, CDR2 YFSETQ, per germline. The V and J ends lost 3 bases and 4 bases respectively, with 7 bases between them. CDR3 residues: CASSWGGTEAFF. DNA for the CDR3: TGCGCCAGCAGCTGGGGAGGCACTGAAGCTTTCTTT.

The J gene is TRBJ1-5, the V gene TRBV28, with a possible D match to TRBD1 (6 bases). Germline CDR1 MDHEN, CDR2 SYDVKM. The CDR3 sequence is 17 residues long. The V gene lost 5 bases and the J gene lost 2 bases, with 19 bases spanning the gap. The CDR3, as DNA: TGTGCCAGCAGTATTCTAACCACAGGGTCGGGCAATCAGCCCCAGCATTTT. Translated, it gives CASSILTTGSGNQPQHF.

As regards this clone: This same CDR3 is encoded by further DNA sequences in the sample. J is TRBJ2-7 and V is TRBV7-2; 12 positions match TRBD2. The V and J ends lost 5 bases and 3 bases, in that order; junction bases with no gene match: 5. CDR1 is SGHTA, CDR2 FQGNSA, per germline. The CDR3 is 15 amino acids. The CDR3 is CASSLTSGRVYEQYF. The CDR3, as DNA: TGTGCCAGCAGCCTGACTAGCGGGAGAGTCTACGAGCAGTACTTC.

The CDR3 DNA sequence: TGTGCCAGCAGCTTGAGTAGCGGGAGTCTCTACGAGCAGTACTTC. It codes for CASSLSSGSLYEQYF. The chain uses TRBV4-2 and TRBJ2-7; 9 bases map to TRBD2. This CDR3 contains 15 residues. V shed 5 bases, J shed 3 bases, and the junction held 8 bases outside the gene matches. The V gene's germline CDR1 is LGHNA and CDR2 YNFKEQ.

V gene TRBV2 combines with J gene TRBJ2-2; TRBD2 aligns across 10 bases. With V trimmed by 6 bases and J by 0 bases, 4 bases remained unmatched. This CDR3 has 16 residues. The germline CDR1 and CDR2 sequences are SNHLY and FYNNEI. The CDR3 region is CASRLLAGANTGELFF. The CDR3 DNA sequence: TGTGCCAGCAGGCTTCTAGCGGGGGCGAACACCGGGGAGCTGTTTTTT. Complete variable domain (other parts from reference TRBV2 and TRBJ2-2): EPEVTQTPSHQVTQMGQEVILRCVPISNHLYFYWYRQILGQKVEFLVSFYNNEISEKSEIFDDQFSVERPDGSNFTLKIRSTKLEDSAMYFCASRLLAGANTGELFFGEGSRLTVL.

The chain employs TRBV19 and TRBJ1-1; perhaps TRBD1 as D (6 bases). Germline CDR1 and CDR2: LNHDA and SQIVND (reference sequence). The CDR3 has 13 amino acids. Trimming cost V 5 bases and J 6 bases, with 13 bases left between them. The CDR3 nucleotides read TGTGCCAGTAGTCCCATCGGACAGTCTGAAGCTTTCTTT. Translation gives CASSPIGQSEAFF.

With regard to this clone: Other DNA sequences from this sample encode an identical CDR3 as well. The CDR3 nucleotides are TGTGCCAGCAGTTTATCGGGACAGAAAAACATTCAGTACTTC. Its protein is CASSLSGQKNIQYF. The chain recombines TRBV28 with TRBJ2-4; 7 bases match TRBD1. V trimming: 1 base; J trimming: 4 bases; junction bases outside the gene matches: 1. The CDR3 sequence is 14 residues long. The germline gives CDR1 MDHEN, CDR2 SYDVKM.

In its sample, this clone was seen many times. This rearrangement joins TRBV10-1 to TRBJ1-3, with 7 bases aligning to TRBD1. V trimming: 0 bases; J trimming: 1 base; junction bases outside the gene matches: 9. The CDR3 sequence is 18 residues long. Germline V CDR1 and CDR2: WNHNN, SYGVQD (reference sequence). In nucleotides, the CDR3 is TGCGCCAGCAGTGAGTCGACAGGGACTGCGGGATCTGGAAACACCATATATTTT. This translates into CASSESTGTAGSGNTIYF.

This chain joins TRBV5-1 and TRBJ1-2; D remains ambiguous. Germline CDR1 SGHRS, CDR2 YFSETQ. V was cut by 0 bases and J by 6 bases, with 9 bases left in between. This CDR3 comprises 13 residues. CDR3 sequence reads: CASSLETENGYTF. CDR3 bases: TGCGCCAGCAGCTTGGAGACTGAGAATGGCTACACCTTC.

This clone occurred a few times. CDR3 residues: CASSLAGVRGQNYGYTF. CDR3 coding DNA: TGCGCCAGCAGCTTGGCCGGTGTCAGGGGGCAAAACTATGGCTACACCTTC. The chain carries TRBV5-1 and TRBJ1-2, with TRBD1 matching over 8 bases. Per the germline V gene, CDR1 is SGHRS and CDR2 is YFSETQ. The junction had 9 bases not matched to a gene; V was cut back by 0 bases and J by 2 bases. The CDR3 is made up of 17 amino acids.

This clone was counted only a few times. This chain links TRBV7-6 with TRBJ1-2; the match to TRBD1 covers 12 bases. V trimming: 2 bases; J trimming: 2 bases; junction bases outside the gene matches: 15. CDR1 and CDR2 (germline): SGHVS, FNYEAQ. There are 20 residues in the CDR3. The chain's CDR3 is CASSLNTKRKGQGANYGYTF. CDR3 DNA sequence: TGTGCCAGCAGCTTAAATACGAAGAGGAAGGGACAGGGGGCGAACTATGGCTACACCTTC.

V is TRBV19 and J is TRBJ2-6; maybe TRBD1 (6 bases). This CDR3 has 15 residues. Germline values: CDR1 LNHDA, CDR2 SQIVND (reference sequence). Trimming cost V 4 bases and J 2 bases, with 9 bases left between them. CDR3 nucleotide sequence: TGTGCCAGTAGTAGTGGGGGCGCTGGGGCCAACGTCCTGACTTTC. Encoded protein: CASSSGGAGANVLTF.

The V call is TRBV29-1, the J call TRBJ2-5, with 7 bases matching TRBD2. CDR3 length: 15 amino acids. The trim removed 3 bases at V and 6 bases at J, leaving 13 bases unmatched. Germline V gene lookup returns CDR1 SQVTM and CDR2 ANQGSEA. The DNA for the CDR3 is TGCAGCGTTGAGCCTAGCGGCCCCCTTGGAAAGACCCAGTACTTC. Its protein product is CSVEPSGPLGKTQYF.

This chain uses TRBV19 with TRBJ1-2, with a tentative D call TRBD1 (5 bases). The germline gives CDR1 LNHDA, CDR2 SQIVND (reference sequence). The CDR3 is 15 residues long. V dropped 5 bases and J dropped 7 bases, with 20 bases sitting between them. The CDR3 is CASSHLAQAGLGYTF. DNA for the CDR3: TGTGCCAGTAGTCACTTGGCACAGGCAGGTCTTGGCTACACCTTC.

The chain joins TRBV2 to TRBJ2-4; D is unresolved. Trimming took off 2 bases at V and 4 bases at J, with 6 bases between the two ends. CDR1 and CDR2 from the germline V gene are SNHLY and FYNNEI. There are 13 residues in the CDR3. The CDR3 DNA is TGTGCCAGCAGTGAAAACCTGAAAAACATTCAGTACTTC. As protein: CASSENLKNIQYF. Full variable domain (missing parts from reference TRBV2 and TRBJ2-4): EPEVTQTPSHQVTQMGQEVILRCVPISNHLYFYWYRQILGQKVEFLVSFYNNEISEKSEIFDDQFSVERPDGSNFTLKIRSTKLEDSAMYFCASSENLKNIQYFGAGTRLSVL.

The V and J genes are TRBV2 and TRBJ1-5; D unclear. The germline V gene encodes CDR1 SNHLY and CDR2 FYNNEI. The CDR3 sequence is 15 residues long. Trimming removed 3 bases from V and 1 base from J, with 10 bases in between. CDR3 in DNA: TGTGCCAGCAGTGAGTGGGTCGGGAGCAATCAGCCCCAGCATTTT. Amino acid sequence: CASSEWVGSNQPQHF.

A note on this clone: This sample also contains other DNA sequences that code for the same CDR3. The genes are TRBV7-9 and TRBJ1-2; D is unresolved. The V gene lost 3 bases and the J gene lost 2 bases, with 4 bases spanning the gap. The germline gives CDR1 SEHNR, CDR2 FQNEAQ (reference sequence). The CDR3 sequence is 12 residues long. Here the CDR3 reads CASSFSNYGYTF. The CDR3 coding sequence is TGTGCCAGCAGCTTTTCCAACTATGGCTACACCTTC.

The CDR3 protein is CAWRVATGAYGYTF. The CDR3 coding sequence is TGTGCCTGGAGGGTAGCTACAGGGGCCTATGGCTACACCTTC. The rearrangement joins TRBV30 to TRBJ1-2; 7 bases are shared with TRBD1. Germline values: CDR1 GTSNPN, CDR2 SVGIG (reference sequence). V was clipped by 3 bases and J by 4 bases; unmatched bases: 8. The CDR3 length is 14 residues.

This clone was counted between two and nine times. The genes are TRBV6-1 and TRBJ2-5, with D possibly TRBD1 on 7 matching bases. The CDR3 is 19 amino acids. In germline, CDR1 is MNHNS, CDR2 SASEGT. Between the trimmed V and J ends, which lost 1 base and 5 bases, there was a span of 26 bases. CDR3 amino acids: CASSEGTGARGFSSETQYF. CDR3 sequence (DNA): TGTGCCAGCAGTGAAGGCACGGGAGCCAGGGGGTTCAGTAGCGAGACCCAGTACTTC.